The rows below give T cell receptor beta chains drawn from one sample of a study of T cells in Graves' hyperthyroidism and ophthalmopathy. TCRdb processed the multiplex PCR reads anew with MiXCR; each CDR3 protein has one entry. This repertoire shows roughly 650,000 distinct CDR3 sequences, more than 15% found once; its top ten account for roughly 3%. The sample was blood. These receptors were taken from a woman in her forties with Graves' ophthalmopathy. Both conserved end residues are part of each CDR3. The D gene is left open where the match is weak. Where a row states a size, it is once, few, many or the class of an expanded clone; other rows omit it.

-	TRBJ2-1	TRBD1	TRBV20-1	TGCAGTGCTCTTGGGACAGGGGAAGTAGGTGAGCAGTTCTTC	CSALGTGEVGEQFF
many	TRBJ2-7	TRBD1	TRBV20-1	TGCAGTGCAGGGAACCCAGGACAGGGTGCCTACGAGCAGTACTTC	CSAGNPGQGAYEQYF
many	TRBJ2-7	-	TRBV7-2	TGTGCCAGCAGCTTAGTTACCCCCTACGAGCAGTACTTC	CASSLVTPYEQYF
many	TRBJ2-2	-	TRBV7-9	TGTGCCAGCAGCTCGGACTCGAACACCGGGGAGCTGTTTTTT	CASSSDSNTGELFF
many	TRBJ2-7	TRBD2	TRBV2	TGTGCCAGCATGGCTAGCGGATCCTACGAGCAGTACTTC	CASMASGSYEQYF
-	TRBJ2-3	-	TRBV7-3	TGTGCCAGCAGCCCCCGGACTATCACAGATACGCAGTATTTT	CASSPRTITDTQYF
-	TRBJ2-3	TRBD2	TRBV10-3	TGTGCCATTTGTCTAGCGGGACGCACAGATACGCAGTATTTT	CAICLAGRTDTQYF
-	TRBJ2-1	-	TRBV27	TGTGCCAGCTCCCACGGGGGCGGCTACAATGAGCAGTTCTTC	CASSHGGGYNEQFF
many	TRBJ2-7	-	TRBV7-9	TGTGCCAGCAGCTTTGGATACTCCTACGAGCAGTACTTC	CASSFGYSYEQYF
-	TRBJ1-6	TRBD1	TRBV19	TGTGCCAGTAGTATCCTCCCCGACAGGGCTGGCTCACCCCTCCACTTT	CASSILPDRAGSPLHF
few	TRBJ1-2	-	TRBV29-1	TGCAGCGTTGCCGGGAATGGTGGCTACACCTTC	CSVAGNGGYTF
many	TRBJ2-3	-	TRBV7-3	TGTGCCAGCAGCTTAAGTTCGGTGGGGGGCCCGCTAGCCCCAGATACGCAGTATTTT	CASSLSSVGGPLAPDTQYF
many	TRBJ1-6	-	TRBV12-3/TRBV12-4	TGTGCCAGCAGCCGGACAGCCGACCTCCTCTATTCACCCCTCCACTTT	CASSRTADLLYSPLHF
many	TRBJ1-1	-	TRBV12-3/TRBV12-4	TGTGCCAGCAGCCTGGGACGTAAGAACACTGAAGCTTTCTTT	CASSLGRKNTEAFF
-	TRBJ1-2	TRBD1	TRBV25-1	TGTGCCAGCACAAGGACAGGGAACTATGGCTACACCTTC	CASTRTGNYGYTF
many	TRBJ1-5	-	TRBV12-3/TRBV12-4	TGTGCCAGCAGTGCCAAGGGGGTGGGTGGCAATCAGCCCCAGCATTTT	CASSAKGVGGNQPQHF
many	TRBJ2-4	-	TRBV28	TGTGCCAGCAGCCCTAGCCTCGGGGCCAAAAACATTCAGTACTTC	CASSPSLGAKNIQYF
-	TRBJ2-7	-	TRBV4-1	TGCGCCAGCAGCCAAGATAATCGGGACGTCTACGAGCAGTACTTC	CASSQDNRDVYEQYF
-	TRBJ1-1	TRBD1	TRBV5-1	TGCGCCAGCAGCGTACAGGGGCCAGGGGACACTGAAGCTTTCTTT	CASSVQGPGDTEAFF
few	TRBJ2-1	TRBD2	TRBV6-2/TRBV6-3	TGTGCCAGCACCGGGACTAGCGAATCCAATGAGCAGTTCTTC	CASTGTSESNEQFF
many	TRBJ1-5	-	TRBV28	TGTGCCAGCCGGACCTATCGGCCGGATCAGCCCCAGCATTTT	CASRTYRPDQPQHF
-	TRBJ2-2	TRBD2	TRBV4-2	TGTGCCAGCAGCCAAGAACTAGCGGGAGGTAGCGCCGGGGAGCTGTTTTTT	CASSQELAGGSAGELFF
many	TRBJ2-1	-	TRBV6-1	TGTGCCAGCACCCCGAATGGGCCCTACAATGAGCAGTTCTTC	CASTPNGPYNEQFF
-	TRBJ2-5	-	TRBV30	TGTGCCTGGAGTGTTAACGGGGCAGAGACCCAGTACTTC	CAWSVNGAETQYF
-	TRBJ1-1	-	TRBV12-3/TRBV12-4	TGTGCCAGCAGTTTAGTCGTTTCGGACAGACCTGAAGCTTTCTTT	CASSLVVSDRPEAFF
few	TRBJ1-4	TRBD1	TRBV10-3	TGTGCCATCAGTGCAGGGGGCCCCTCTGAAAAACTGTTTTTT	CAISAGGPSEKLFF
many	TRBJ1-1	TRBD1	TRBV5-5	TGTGCCAGCAGCGATACCAGGGGGCCCACTGAAGCTTTCTTT	CASSDTRGPTEAFF
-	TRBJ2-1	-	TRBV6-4	TGTGCCAGCAGTGACTCAGATAGCGGATACAATGAGCAGTTCTTC	CASSDSDSGYNEQFF
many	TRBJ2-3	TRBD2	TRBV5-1	TGCGCCAGCAGCAAAGGGACTAGTGTAGATACGCAGTATTTT	CASSKGTSVDTQYF
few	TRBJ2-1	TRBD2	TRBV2	TGTGCCAGCAGTGAAAAGGGTGGCGGGAGGAGGGCCTACAATGAGCAGTTCTTC	CASSEKGGGRRAYNEQFF
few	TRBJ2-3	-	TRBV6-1	TGTGCCAGCAGGATAATGGGAGCAGCTAGCACAGATACGCAGTATTTT	CASRIMGAASTDTQYF
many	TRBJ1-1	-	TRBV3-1	TGTGCCAGCAGCCAATTCGGGGGGATCACTGAAGCTTTCTTT	CASSQFGGITEAFF
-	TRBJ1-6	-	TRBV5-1	TGCGCCAGCTCCCTATGGGGGAGCCGGAATTCACCCCTCCACTTT	CASSLWGSRNSPLHF
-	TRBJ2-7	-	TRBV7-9	TGTGCCAGCAGCGAAGGGCGCCTATACGAGCAGTACTTC	CASSEGRLYEQYF
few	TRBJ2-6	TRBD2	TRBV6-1	TGTGCCACCCAATCGGGGGGGCTGGCTCCTGGGGCCAACGTCCTGACTTTC	CATQSGGLAPGANVLTF
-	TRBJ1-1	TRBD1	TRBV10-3	TGTGCCATCAGTGAGTTCGACAGGGGGAAGACTGAAGCTTTCTTT	CAISEFDRGKTEAFF
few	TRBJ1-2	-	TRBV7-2	TGTGCCAGCAGCAATTCCGTTGGCACCCATGGCTACACCTTC	CASSNSVGTHGYTF
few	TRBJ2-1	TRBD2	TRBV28	TGTGCCAGCAGTTTCCTCCTAGCGGGAGGCTACAATGAGCAGTTCTTC	CASSFLLAGGYNEQFF
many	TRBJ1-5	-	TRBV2	TGTGCCAGCAGCGGGTCGAGGGGGGGACAGCCCCAGCATTTT	CASSGSRGGQPQHF
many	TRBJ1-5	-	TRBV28	TGTGCCAGCAGTTTACAGGGGCGGGGGGATCAGCCCCAGCATTTT	CASSLQGRGDQPQHF
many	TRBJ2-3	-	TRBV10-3	TGTGCCATCAGTGAATGGGCTAGTGCCGATACGCAGTATTTT	CAISEWASADTQYF